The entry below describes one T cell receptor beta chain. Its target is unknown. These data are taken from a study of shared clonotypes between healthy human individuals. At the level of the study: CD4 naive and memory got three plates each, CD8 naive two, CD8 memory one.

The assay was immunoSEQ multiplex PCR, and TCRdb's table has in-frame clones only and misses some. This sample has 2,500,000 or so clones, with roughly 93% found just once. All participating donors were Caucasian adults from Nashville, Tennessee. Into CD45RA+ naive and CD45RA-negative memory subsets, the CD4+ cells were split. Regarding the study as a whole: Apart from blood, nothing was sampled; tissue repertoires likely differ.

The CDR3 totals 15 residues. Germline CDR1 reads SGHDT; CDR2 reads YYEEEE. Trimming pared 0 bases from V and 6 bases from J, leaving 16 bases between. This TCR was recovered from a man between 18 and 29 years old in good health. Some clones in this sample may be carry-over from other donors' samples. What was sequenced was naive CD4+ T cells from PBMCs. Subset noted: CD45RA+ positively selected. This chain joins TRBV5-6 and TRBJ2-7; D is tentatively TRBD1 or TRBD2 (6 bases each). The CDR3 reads CASSLGVRGGTEQYF. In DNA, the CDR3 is TGTGCCAGCAGCTTGGGGGTCAGGGGAGGTACCGAGCAGTACTTC.